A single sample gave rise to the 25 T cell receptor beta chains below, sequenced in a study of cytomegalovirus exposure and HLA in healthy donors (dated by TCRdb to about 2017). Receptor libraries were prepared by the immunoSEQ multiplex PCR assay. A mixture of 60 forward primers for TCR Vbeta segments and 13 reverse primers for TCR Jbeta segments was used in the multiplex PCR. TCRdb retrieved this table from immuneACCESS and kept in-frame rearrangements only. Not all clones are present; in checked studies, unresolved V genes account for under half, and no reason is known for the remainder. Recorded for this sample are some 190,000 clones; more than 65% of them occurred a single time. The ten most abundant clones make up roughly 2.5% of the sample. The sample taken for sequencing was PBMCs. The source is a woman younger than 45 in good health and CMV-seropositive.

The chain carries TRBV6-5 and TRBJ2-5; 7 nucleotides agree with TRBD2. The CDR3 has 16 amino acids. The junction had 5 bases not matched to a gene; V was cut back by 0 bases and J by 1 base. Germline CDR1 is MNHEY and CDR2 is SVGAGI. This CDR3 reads CASSYSGLDGQETQYF. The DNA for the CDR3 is TGTGCCAGCAGTTACTCAGGACTAGATGGCCAAGAGACCCAGTACTTC.

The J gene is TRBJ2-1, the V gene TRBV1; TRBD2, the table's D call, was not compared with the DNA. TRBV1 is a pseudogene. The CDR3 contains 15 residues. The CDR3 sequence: CTSREGTRSRVEQFF. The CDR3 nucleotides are TGCACCAGCAGGGAGGGGACTAGGAGTCGCGTTGAGCAGTTCTTC.

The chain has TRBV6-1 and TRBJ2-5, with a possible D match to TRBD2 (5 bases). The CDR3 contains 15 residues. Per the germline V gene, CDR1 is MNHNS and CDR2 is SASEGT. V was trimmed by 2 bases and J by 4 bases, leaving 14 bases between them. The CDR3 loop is CASSESSFRGETQYF. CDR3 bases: TGTGCCAGCAGTGAATCCTCCTTCCGGGGAGAGACCCAGTACTTC.

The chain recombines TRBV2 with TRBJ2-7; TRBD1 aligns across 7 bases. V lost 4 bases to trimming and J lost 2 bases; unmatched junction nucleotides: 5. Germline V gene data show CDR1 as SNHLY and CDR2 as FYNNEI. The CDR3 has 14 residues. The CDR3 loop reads CASSGRDSPYEQYF. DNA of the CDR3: TGTGCCAGCAGTGGACGGGACAGCCCCTACGAGCAGTACTTC.

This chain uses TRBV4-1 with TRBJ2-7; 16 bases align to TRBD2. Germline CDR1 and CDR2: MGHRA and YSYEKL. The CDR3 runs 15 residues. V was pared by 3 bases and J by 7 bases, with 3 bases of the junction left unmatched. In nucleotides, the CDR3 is TGCGCCAGCAGCCAGGGACTAGCGGGGGGGAGTGAGCAGTACTTC. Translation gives CASSQGLAGGSEQYF.

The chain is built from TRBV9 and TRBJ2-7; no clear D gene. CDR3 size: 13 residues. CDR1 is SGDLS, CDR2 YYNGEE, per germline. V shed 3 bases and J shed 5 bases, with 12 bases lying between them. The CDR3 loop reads CASSDDTKDEQYF. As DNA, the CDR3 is TGTGCCAGCAGCGACGACACAAAGGACGAGCAGTACTTC.

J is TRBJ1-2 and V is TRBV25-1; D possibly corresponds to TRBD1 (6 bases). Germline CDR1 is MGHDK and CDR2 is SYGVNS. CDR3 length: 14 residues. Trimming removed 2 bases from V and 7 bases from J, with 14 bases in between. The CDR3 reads CASSEGNRVRGYTF. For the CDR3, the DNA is TGTGCCAGCAGTGAAGGGAACAGGGTTCGTGGCTACACCTTC.

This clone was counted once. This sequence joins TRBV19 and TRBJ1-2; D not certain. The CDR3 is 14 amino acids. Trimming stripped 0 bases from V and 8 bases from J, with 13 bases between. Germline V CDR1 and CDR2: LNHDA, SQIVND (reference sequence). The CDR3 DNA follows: TGTGCCAGTAGTATAGAAGCGGGGATTGGAGGCTACACCTTC. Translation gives CASSIEAGIGGYTF.

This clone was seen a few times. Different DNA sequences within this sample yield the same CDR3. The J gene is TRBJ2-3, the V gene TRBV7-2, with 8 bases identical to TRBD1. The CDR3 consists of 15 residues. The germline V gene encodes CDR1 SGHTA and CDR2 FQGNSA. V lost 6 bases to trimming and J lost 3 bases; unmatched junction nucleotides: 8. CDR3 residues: CASRETGGATDTQYF. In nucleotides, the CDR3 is TGTGCCAGCAGGGAAACAGGGGGTGCGACAGATACGCAGTATTTT.

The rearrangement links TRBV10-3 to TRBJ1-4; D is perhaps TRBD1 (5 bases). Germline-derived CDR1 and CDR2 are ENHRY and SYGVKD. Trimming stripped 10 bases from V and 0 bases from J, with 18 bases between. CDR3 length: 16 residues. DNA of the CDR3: TGTGCCACCCAGCCGGCGAGACAGACAACTAATGAAAAACTGTTTTTT. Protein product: CATQPARQTTNEKLFF.

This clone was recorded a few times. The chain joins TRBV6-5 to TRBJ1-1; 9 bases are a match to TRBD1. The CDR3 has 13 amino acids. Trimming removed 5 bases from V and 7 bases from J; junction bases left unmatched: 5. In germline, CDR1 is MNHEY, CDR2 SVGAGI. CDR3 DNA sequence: TGTGCCAGCAGTGGACAGGGGCAAGGTGAAGCTTTCTTT. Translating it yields CASSGQGQGEAFF.

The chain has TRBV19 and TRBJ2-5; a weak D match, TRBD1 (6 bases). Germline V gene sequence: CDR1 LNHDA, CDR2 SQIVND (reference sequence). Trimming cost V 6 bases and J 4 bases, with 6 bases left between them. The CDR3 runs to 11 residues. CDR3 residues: CASRQGETQYF. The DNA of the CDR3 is TGTGCCAGTAGACAGGGAGAGACCCAGTACTTC.

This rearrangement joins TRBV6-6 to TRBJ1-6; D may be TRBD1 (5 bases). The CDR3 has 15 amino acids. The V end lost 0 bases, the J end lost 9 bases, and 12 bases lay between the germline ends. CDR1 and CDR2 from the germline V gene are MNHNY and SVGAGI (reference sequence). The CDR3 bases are TGTGCCAGCAGTTACTCGGGTACAGGCGGTTCACCCCTCCACTTT. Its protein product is CASSYSGTGGSPLHF.

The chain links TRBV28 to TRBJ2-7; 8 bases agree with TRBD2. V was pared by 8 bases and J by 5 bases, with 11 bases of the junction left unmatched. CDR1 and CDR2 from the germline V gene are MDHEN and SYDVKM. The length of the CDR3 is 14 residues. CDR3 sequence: CASRGGAYPHEQYF. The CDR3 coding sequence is TGTGCCAGCCGGGGGGGGGCGTACCCCCACGAGCAGTACTTC.

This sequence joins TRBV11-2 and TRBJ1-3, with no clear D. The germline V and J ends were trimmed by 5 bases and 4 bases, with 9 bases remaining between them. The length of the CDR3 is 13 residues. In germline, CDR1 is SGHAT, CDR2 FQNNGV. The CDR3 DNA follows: TGTGCCAGCAGCCCCGAGGCAGGAAACACCATATATTTT. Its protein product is CASSPEAGNTIYF.

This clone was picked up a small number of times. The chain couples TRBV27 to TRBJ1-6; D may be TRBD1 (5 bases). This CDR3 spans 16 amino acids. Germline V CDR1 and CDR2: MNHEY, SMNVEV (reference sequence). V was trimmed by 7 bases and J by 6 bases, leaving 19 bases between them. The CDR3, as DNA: TGTGCCAGCATTCCCCTGTCCGGGGGGGTTAATTCACCCCTCCACTTT. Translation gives CASIPLSGGVNSPLHF.

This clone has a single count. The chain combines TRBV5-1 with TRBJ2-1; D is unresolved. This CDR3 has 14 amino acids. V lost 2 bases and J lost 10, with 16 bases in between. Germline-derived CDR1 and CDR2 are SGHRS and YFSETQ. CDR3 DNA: TGCGCCAGCAGCTTAACACTACTGTTAAAAGAGCAGTTCTTC. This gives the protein CASSLTLLLKEQFF. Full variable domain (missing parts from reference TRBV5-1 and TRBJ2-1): KAGVTQTPRYLIKTRGQQVTLSCSPISGHRSVSWYQQTPGQGLQFLFEYFSETQRNKGNFPGRFSGRQFSNSRSEMNVSTLELGDSALYLCASSLTLLLKEQFFGPGTRLTVL.

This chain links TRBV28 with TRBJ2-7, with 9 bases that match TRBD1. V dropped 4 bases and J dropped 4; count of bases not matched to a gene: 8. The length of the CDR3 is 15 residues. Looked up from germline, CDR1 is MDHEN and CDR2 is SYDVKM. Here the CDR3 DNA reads TGTGCCAGCAGTTCGACAGGGGGGCCCTTGTACGAGCAGTACTTC. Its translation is CASSSTGGPLYEQYF.

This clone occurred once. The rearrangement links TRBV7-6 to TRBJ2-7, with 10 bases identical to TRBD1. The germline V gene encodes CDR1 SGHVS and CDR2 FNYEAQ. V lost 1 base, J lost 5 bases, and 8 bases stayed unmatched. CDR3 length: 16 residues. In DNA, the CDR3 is TGTGCCAGCAGCTTAGGGCGGGGGACAGGGGACCACGAGCAGTACTTC. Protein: CASSLGRGTGDHEQYF. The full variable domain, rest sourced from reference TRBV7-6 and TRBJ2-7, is GAGVSQSPRYKVTKRGQDVALRCDPISGHVSLYWYRQALGQGPEFLTYFNYEAQQDKSGLPNDRFSAERPEGSISTLTIQRTEQRDSAMYRCASSLGRGTGDHEQYFGPGTRLTVT.

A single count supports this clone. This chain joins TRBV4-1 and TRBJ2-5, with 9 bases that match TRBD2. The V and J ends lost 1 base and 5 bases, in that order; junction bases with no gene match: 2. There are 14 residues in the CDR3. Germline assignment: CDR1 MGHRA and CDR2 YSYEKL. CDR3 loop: CASSQAAGGETQYF. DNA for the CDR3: TGCGCCAGCAGCCAAGCCGCGGGGGGGGAGACCCAGTACTTC.

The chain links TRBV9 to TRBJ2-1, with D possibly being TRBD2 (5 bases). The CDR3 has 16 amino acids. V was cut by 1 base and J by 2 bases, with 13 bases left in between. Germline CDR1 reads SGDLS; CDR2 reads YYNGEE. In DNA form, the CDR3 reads TGTGCCAGCAGCGTATCCCAAGCGGTTACCTACAATGAGCAGTTCTTC. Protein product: CASSVSQAVTYNEQFF.

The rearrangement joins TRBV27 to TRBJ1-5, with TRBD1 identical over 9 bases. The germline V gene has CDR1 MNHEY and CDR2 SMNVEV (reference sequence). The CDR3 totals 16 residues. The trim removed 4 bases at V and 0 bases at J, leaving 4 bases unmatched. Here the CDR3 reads CASSSSTGGSNQPQHF. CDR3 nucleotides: TGTGCCAGCAGTTCCTCGACAGGGGGTAGCAATCAGCCCCAGCATTTT.

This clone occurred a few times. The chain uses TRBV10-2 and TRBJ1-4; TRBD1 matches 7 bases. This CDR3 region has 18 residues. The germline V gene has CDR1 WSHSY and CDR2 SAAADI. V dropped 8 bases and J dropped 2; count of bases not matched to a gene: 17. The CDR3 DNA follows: TGCGCCAGCCTCTCCGGGACAGCCAACGGGTTGACTAATGAAAAACTGTTTTTT. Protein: CASLSGTANGLTNEKLFF.

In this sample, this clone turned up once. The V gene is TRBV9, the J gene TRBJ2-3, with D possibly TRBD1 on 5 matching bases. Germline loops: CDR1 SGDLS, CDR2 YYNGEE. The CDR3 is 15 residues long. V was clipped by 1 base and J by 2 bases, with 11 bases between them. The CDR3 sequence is CASSVSWTITDTQYF. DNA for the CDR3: TGTGCCAGCAGCGTATCCTGGACAATCACAGATACGCAGTATTTT. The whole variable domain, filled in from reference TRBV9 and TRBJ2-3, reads DSGVTQTPKHLITATGQRVTLRCSPRSGDLSVYWYQQSLDQGLQFLIQYYNGEERAKGNILERFSAQQFPDLHSELNLSSLELGDSALYFCASSVSWTITDTQYFGPGTRLTVL.

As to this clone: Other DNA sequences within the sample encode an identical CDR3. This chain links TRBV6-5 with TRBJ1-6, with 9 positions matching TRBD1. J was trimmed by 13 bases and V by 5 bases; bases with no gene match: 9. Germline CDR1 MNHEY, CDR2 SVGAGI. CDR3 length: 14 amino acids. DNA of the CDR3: TGTGCCAGCAGTCTACGGGACAGGGAAAGTCCCCTCCACTTT. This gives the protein CASSLRDRESPLHF.